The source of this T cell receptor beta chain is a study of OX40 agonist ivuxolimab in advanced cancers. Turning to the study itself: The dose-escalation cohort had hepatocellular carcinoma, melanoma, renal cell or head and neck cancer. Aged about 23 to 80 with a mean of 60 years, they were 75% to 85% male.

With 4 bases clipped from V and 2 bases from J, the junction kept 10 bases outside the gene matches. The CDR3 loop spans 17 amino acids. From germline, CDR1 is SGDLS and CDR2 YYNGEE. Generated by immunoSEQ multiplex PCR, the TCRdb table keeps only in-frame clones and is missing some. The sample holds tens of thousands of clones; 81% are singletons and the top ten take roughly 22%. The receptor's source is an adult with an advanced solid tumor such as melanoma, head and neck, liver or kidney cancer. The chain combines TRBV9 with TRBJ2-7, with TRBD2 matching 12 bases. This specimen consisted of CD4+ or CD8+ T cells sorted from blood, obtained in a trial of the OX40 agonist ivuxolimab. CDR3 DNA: TGTGCCAGCAGCAGGGGACTAGCGGGTGTTGAGGCCTACGAGCAGTACTTC. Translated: CASSRGLAGVEAYEQYF.